This TCR beta chain was captured by sequencing in a study of read filtering for tumor transcriptome and immune sequencing. Study details: Patients were some 16 male and 11 to 15 female, mean age around 70 years, range about 47 to 85. After DNase treatment, RNA was made into whole-transcriptome libraries. IR-seq gave about 4 to 10.27 million TCR reads per sample; RNA-seq gave about 80 to 1273.

This library used around 0.4 ug RNA and molecular barcoded adaptors spanning alpha/delta and beta/gamma chains. Via MiXCR, TCRdb re-called the reads, giving one row per CDR3 protein. The sample holds tens of thousands of distinct CDR3 sequences, roughly a fifth seen once. This clonotype was recorded many times. As the CDR3 is not closed by the conserved phenylalanine or tryptophan, this likely results from a read error. The DNA is omitted, as the CDR3 cannot be located on it reliably, and the CDR3 follows TCRdb's listing. Sequenced material: a population of CD138-negative cells sorted from bone marrow. This TCR was recovered from a donor aged 40 or older with multiple myeloma.

The CDR3 loop is CASDLDPSHSGDPRNEQFL. The chain carries TRBV21-1 and TRBJ2-1; the table gives TRBD2 as D, unverified against the DNA. TRBV21-1 is marked as a pseudogene. The CDR3 contains 19 residues when both ends are counted.